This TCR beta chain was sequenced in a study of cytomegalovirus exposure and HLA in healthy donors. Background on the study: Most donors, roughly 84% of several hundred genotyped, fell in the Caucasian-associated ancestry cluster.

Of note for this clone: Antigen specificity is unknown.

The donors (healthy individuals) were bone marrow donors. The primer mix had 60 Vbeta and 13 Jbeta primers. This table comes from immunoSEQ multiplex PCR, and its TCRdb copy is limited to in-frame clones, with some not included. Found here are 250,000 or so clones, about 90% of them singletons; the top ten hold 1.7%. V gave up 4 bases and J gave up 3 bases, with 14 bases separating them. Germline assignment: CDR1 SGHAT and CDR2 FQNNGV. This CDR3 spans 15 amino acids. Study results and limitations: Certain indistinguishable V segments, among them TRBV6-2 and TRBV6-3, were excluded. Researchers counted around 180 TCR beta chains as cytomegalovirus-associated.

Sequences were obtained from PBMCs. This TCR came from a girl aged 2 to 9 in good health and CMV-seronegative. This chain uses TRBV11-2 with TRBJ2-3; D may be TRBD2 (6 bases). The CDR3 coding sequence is TGTGCCAGCAGCTCACTGCCGGGACTGACAGATACGCAGTATTTT. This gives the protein CASSSLPGLTDTQYF.